The 11 T cell receptor beta chains below were found in one sample sequenced in a study of cytomegalovirus exposure and HLA in healthy donors. The study ran its PCR with 60 Vbeta and 13 Jbeta primers. Here immunoSEQ multiplex PCR was the method, and the copy in TCRdb shows in-frame clones only, minus some. The table includes 200,000 to 250,000 clones, around 80% detected once. The sequenced material came from PBMCs. The receptors originated from a man aged 35-49 years in good health and CMV-seronegative.

The V gene is TRBV10-3, the J gene TRBJ2-7; 10 positions agree with TRBD1. CDR1 ENHRY and CDR2 SYGVKD come from the germline V gene. Trimming removed 10 bases from V and 5 bases from J; junction bases left unmatched: 8. The CDR3 has 13 amino acids. CDR3 loop: CATRDRGSNEQYF. In nucleotides, the CDR3 is TGTGCCACCCGGGACAGGGGATCTAACGAGCAGTACTTC.

This chain connects TRBV29-1 to TRBJ1-4; D remains unclear. The CDR3 extends over 13 amino acids. V was shortened by 5 bases and J by 3 bases, with 10 bases between the two germline ends. CDR1 is SQVTM and CDR2 is ANQGSEA in the germline V gene. The CDR3 sequence: CSVRRTSNEKLFF. CDR3 in DNA: TGCAGCGTTCGTAGAACTTCTAATGAAAAACTGTTTTTT.

The rearrangement joins TRBV18 to TRBJ1-3, with D uncertain. The germline V gene encodes CDR1 KGHSH and CDR2 LQKENI. This CDR3 is 15 amino acids long. The V gene lost 3 bases and the J gene lost 0 bases, with 9 bases spanning the gap. DNA of the CDR3: TGTGCCAGCTCACCGGAGTCCTACTCTGGAAACACCATATATTTT. Amino acid sequence: CASSPESYSGNTIYF.

V is TRBV6-1 and J is TRBJ2-1; 7 bases match TRBD1. The CDR3 runs to 14 residues. With 6 bases clipped from V and 3 bases from J, the junction kept 5 bases outside the gene matches. CDR1 and CDR2 from the germline V gene are MNHNS and SASEGT. CDR3 DNA: TGTGCCAGCAGCTCCGGACAGGTCTACAATGAGCAGTTCTTC. This encodes CASSSGQVYNEQFF.

V is TRBV11-2 and J is TRBJ2-5, with 7 bases lining up with TRBD1. CDR3 length equals 13 residues. The V gene's germline CDR1 is SGHAT and CDR2 FQNNGV. Trimming at V came to 6 bases and at J to 5 bases, leaving 6 bases not matched to a gene. DNA for the CDR3: TGTGCCAGCAGTACACAGGGGACGGAGACCCAGTACTTC. It yields the protein CASSTQGTETQYF.

V usage is TRBV4-2 and J usage is TRBJ2-2, with D unresolved. The V end was cut by 2 bases, the J end by 7 bases, with 8 bases between. Germline-derived CDR1 and CDR2 are LGHNA and YNFKEQ. The CDR3 runs 13 residues. CDR3 DNA: TGTGCCAGCAGCCAAAAATTTCACGGGGAGCTGTTTTTT. Protein: CASSQKFHGELFF.

The chain joins TRBV28 to TRBJ2-7; 8 positions agree with TRBD2. The CDR3 spans 16 residues. CDR1 is MDHEN and CDR2 is SYDVKM in the germline V gene. The V gene end was trimmed by 1 base and the J gene end by 4 bases; junction bases not matched to a gene: 9. CDR3 DNA: TGTGCCAGCAGTTTATCAAGTAGCGGGATCAAATACGAGCAGTACTTC. Translating gives CASSLSSSGIKYEQYF.

The chain is built from TRBV7-9 and TRBJ2-5; 8 bases agree with TRBD1. The J segment lost 5 bases and the V segment lost 5 bases, leaving 13 bases of the junction unmatched. The CDR3 consists of 16 residues. Germline CDR1 reads SEHNR; CDR2 reads FQNEAQ (reference sequence). The CDR3 is CASSLTGQGGGETQYF. In DNA form, the CDR3 reads TGTGCCAGCAGCCTAACCGGACAGGGAGGAGGCGAGACCCAGTACTTC. Using reference TRBV7-9 and TRBJ2-5 for the parts outside the CDR3, the full variable domain is DTGVSQNPRHKITKRGQNVTFRCDPISEHNRLYWYRQTLGQGPEFLTYFQNEAQLEKSRLLSDRFSAERPKGSFSTLEIQRTEQGDSAMYLCASSLTGQGGGETQYFGPGTRLLVL.

J is TRBJ2-5 and V is TRBV5-1, with D possibly TRBD2 on 6 matching bases. The J call may not be correct, given that the DNA end is closer to TRBJ2-7. This CDR3 spans 15 amino acids. Germline CDR1 SGHRS, CDR2 YFSETQ. DNA of the CDR3: TGCGCCAGCAGCTTGGCATCCGGGACTCCTTACGAGCAGTACTTC. Translated, it gives CASSLASGTPYEQYF.

The chain joins TRBV7-2 to TRBJ1-4; D is unresolved. In germline, CDR1 is SGHTA, CDR2 FQGNSA. V lost 2 bases and J 3 bases, leaving 10 bases between the germline ends. CDR3 length equals 15 residues. The DNA for the CDR3 is TGTGCCAGCAGCTTATCCAGAAGTCCTAATGAAAAACTGTTTTTT. Translated: CASSLSRSPNEKLFF.

V gene TRBV7-2 combines with J gene TRBJ2-2, with a possible D match to TRBD2 (6 bases). The V gene's germline CDR1 is SGHTA and CDR2 FQGNSA. This CDR3 comprises 13 residues. V was cut by 7 bases and J by 7 bases, with 13 bases left in between. The CDR3 DNA follows: TGTGCCAGCAAGATGGCGGGGTTCGGGGAGCTGTTTTTT. Protein product: CASKMAGFGELFF.